Presented here are 31 T cell receptor beta chains from one specimen sequenced in a study of control samples from healthy donors and cancer patients. Assay: immunoSEQ multiplex PCR; the TCRdb copy retains only in-frame clones and omits some. The sample consists of more than 100,000 clones, around 88% of them appearing once. Sequencing was done on a sample of blood. Receptor source: a man aged 35 to 55 in good health.

The V and J genes are TRBV20-1 and TRBJ2-7; D remains unclear. The CDR3 extends over 14 amino acids. Germline V gives CDR1 DFQATT, CDR2 SNEGSKA (reference sequence). V lost 3 bases and J lost 1, with 13 bases in between. The CDR3 bases are TGCAGTGCTAGTTTTGAGGAAGGGTCCTACGAGCAGTACTTC. Translation gives CSASFEEGSYEQYF.

The J gene is TRBJ2-7, the V gene TRBV7-8; 10 bases match TRBD2. The V and J ends lost 3 bases and 3 bases, in that order; junction bases with no gene match: 2. The CDR3 covers 14 residues. Germline-derived CDR1 and CDR2 are SGHVS and FQNEAQ. CDR3: CASSFSGGNYEQYF. The CDR3 nucleotides read TGTGCCAGCAGCTTTAGCGGGGGGAACTACGAGCAGTACTTC.

The chain recombines TRBV6-2 or TRBV6-3 with TRBJ2-7, with 13 positions matching TRBD2. CDR1 is MNHEY and CDR2 is SVGEGT in the germline V gene. V shed 6 bases and J 4 bases; nucleotides not matched to a gene: 6. The CDR3 is 15 residues long. CDR3 DNA sequence: TGTGCCAGCAGCAAACCGGGACTAGCGGGGTACGAGCAGTACTTC. Protein product: CASSKPGLAGYEQYF.

V gene TRBV13 combines with J gene TRBJ2-2; 7 nucleotides agree with TRBD1. With V trimmed by 4 bases and J by 8 bases, 7 bases remained unmatched. Germline V gives CDR1 PRHDT, CDR2 FYEKMQ (reference sequence). The CDR3 runs to 14 residues. The DNA of the CDR3 is TGTGCCAGCAGCTCCGGGACAGTCTTAGGGGAGCTGTTTTTT. Translated, it gives CASSSGTVLGELFF.

The gene calls are TRBV19 and TRBJ2-1, with 8 nucleotides matching TRBD1. The CDR3 loop spans 17 amino acids. The germline gives CDR1 LNHDA, CDR2 SQIVND (reference sequence). Germline trimming cut 2 bases from V and 8 bases from J; bases unmatched to any gene: 14. The CDR3 DNA reads TGTGCCAGTAGTATAAACCTTAGGACAGGGAGTACGGATGAGCAGTTCTTC. Translation gives CASSINLRTGSTDEQFF. Together with reference TRBV19 and TRBJ2-1, the CDR3 gives the full variable domain: DGGITQSPKYLFRKEGQNVTLSCEQNLNHDAMYWYRQDPGQGLRLIYYSQIVNDFQKGDIAEGYSVSREKKESFPLTVTSAQKNPTAFYLCASSINLRTGSTDEQFFGPGTRLTVL.

The V gene is TRBV1, the J gene TRBJ2-1; the DNA was not compared with TRBD2, the D call given in the table. TRBV1 is recorded as a pseudogene. The CDR3 extends over 16 amino acids. For the CDR3, the DNA is TGCACCAGCAGCCAAGGGACTAGCGGGGGGGCCACCGAGCAGTTCTTC. Its protein product is CTSSQGTSGGATEQFF.

The gene calls are TRBV10-3 and TRBJ1-5; no definite D call. Germline-derived CDR1 and CDR2 are ENHRY and SYGVKD. The V and J ends lost 4 bases and 4 bases respectively, with 5 bases between them. The CDR3 sequence is 12 residues long. CDR3 DNA: TGTGCCATCAGTGGGGGAAATCAGCCCCAGCATTTT. This gives the protein CAISGGNQPQHF.

The chain carries TRBV6-5 and TRBJ1-6; D unresolved. The CDR3 length is 13 residues. With 8 bases removed from V and 7 bases from J, the gap between germline ends came to 12 bases. CDR1 is MNHEY and CDR2 is SVGAGI in the germline V gene. The CDR3 DNA sequence: TGTGCCAGCTTTCCCGGCATAAATTCACCCCTCCACTTT. Translated, it gives CASFPGINSPLHF.

The chain employs TRBV6-2 or TRBV6-3 and TRBJ2-5; 15 bases map to TRBD2. This CDR3 has 16 residues. CDR1 and CDR2 (germline): MNHEY, SVGEGT. Trimming removed 6 bases from V and 5 bases from J; junction bases left unmatched: 7. In nucleotides, the CDR3 is TGTGCCAGCAGCCGCGGACTAGCGGGGGGGCTGGAGACCCAGTACTTC. It specifies CASSRGLAGGLETQYF.

The V and J genes are TRBV2 and TRBJ2-1, with D tentatively TRBD2 (5 bases). The CDR3 totals 13 residues. V dropped 7 bases and J dropped 5 bases, with 12 bases sitting between them. Germline assignment: CDR1 SNHLY and CDR2 FYNNEI. DNA of the CDR3: TGTGCCAGCACTTTCCGGGGAGACAATGAGCAGTTCTTC. It codes for CASTFRGDNEQFF.

Points on this clone: The sample carries other DNA sequences with the same CDR3. The chain's CDR3 is CASSLDENTEAFF. CDR3 DNA: TGTGCCAGCAGCTTGGACGAGAACACTGAAGCTTTCTTT. The V and J genes are TRBV5-4 and TRBJ1-1; D not resolved. Germline assignment: CDR1 SGHNT and CDR2 YYREEE (reference sequence). This CDR3 contains 13 residues. V dropped 0 bases and J dropped 1 base, with 4 bases sitting between them.

In DNA form, the CDR3 reads TGTGCCAGCTCACCACCTCTTTTAAACAATGAGCAGTTCTTC. Translated, it gives CASSPPLLNNEQFF. This rearrangement joins TRBV18 to TRBJ2-1; D ambiguous. CDR3 length equals 14 residues. Germline V gene sequence: CDR1 KGHSH, CDR2 LQKENI. The V and J ends lost 0 bases and 5 bases respectively, with 8 bases between them.

This clone was observed once. This chain uses TRBV19 with TRBJ2-7, with D perhaps matching TRBD1 (7 bases). The CDR3 totals 14 residues. V lost 5 bases to trimming and J lost 6 bases, with 17 bases between them. In germline, CDR1 is LNHDA, CDR2 SQIVND (reference sequence). The CDR3, as DNA: TGTGCCAGTAGTTCGGACAGGAGGGGATTCGAGCAGTACTTC. Translated: CASSSDRRGFEQYF.

The chain has TRBV19 and TRBJ1-6; weak D call: TRBD1 (6 bases). Germline V gene lookup returns CDR1 LNHDA and CDR2 SQIVND (reference sequence). V was cut by 2 bases and J by 2 bases, with 10 bases left in between. The length of the CDR3 is 16 residues. CDR3 DNA sequence: TGTGCCAGTAGTATACCAGGGGTTGCCTATAATTCACCCCTCCACTTT. It translates to CASSIPGVAYNSPLHF.

This clone was picked up a small number of times. This chain uses TRBV7-9 with TRBJ1-5, with D maybe TRBD1 (5 bases). Germline assignment: CDR1 SEHNR and CDR2 FQNEAQ (reference sequence). Trimming shortened V by 1 base and J by 8 bases, and 6 bases separated the two germline ends. This CDR3 comprises 12 residues. CDR3 protein: CASSLVGEPQHF. CDR3 coding DNA: TGTGCCAGCAGCTTAGTGGGGGAGCCCCAGCATTTT.

The chain employs TRBV2 and TRBJ2-7; TRBD1 aligns across 7 bases. The CDR3 covers 18 residues. J lost 4 bases, V lost 7 bases, and 22 bases had no gene match. The V gene's germline CDR1 is SNHLY and CDR2 FYNNEI. Here the CDR3 reads CASNVDRDPGVLGYEQYF. CDR3 coding DNA: TGTGCCAGCAACGTCGACAGGGACCCGGGCGTGTTAGGTTACGAGCAGTACTTC.

The chain employs TRBV12-5 and TRBJ1-2; D is ambiguous. V was trimmed by 5 bases and J by 8 bases, leaving 15 bases between them. CDR1 is LGHNT, CDR2 FRNRAP, per germline. This CDR3 contains 13 residues. The CDR3 loop is CASGPLLDLGYTF. The DNA of the CDR3 is TGTGCTAGTGGTCCTCTCCTGGATCTAGGCTACACCTTC.

This clone occurred a few times. The rearrangement joins TRBV9 to TRBJ1-4; tentatively, D is TRBD1 (5 bases). The CDR3 is 15 amino acids. With 0 bases removed from V and 4 bases from J, the gap between germline ends came to 10 bases. CDR1 is SGDLS, CDR2 YYNGEE, per germline. CDR3 protein: CASSVATDRNEKLFF. CDR3 coding DNA: TGTGCCAGCAGCGTAGCGACAGACCGTAATGAAAAACTGTTTTTT.

The V gene is TRBV5-4, the J gene TRBJ1-1; no firm D call. Germline CDR1 is SGHNT and CDR2 is YYREEE (reference sequence). This CDR3 has 13 amino acids. V lost 2 bases and J lost 0, with 5 bases in between. The CDR3, as DNA: TGTGCCAGCAGCTTTGACCTGAACACTGAAGCTTTCTTT. Translating it yields CASSFDLNTEAFF.

The rearrangement links TRBV9 to TRBJ1-3; D might be TRBD1 (5 bases). Deletions cut 4 bases from V and 4 bases from J, with 15 bases between. Per the germline V gene, CDR1 is SGDLS and CDR2 is YYNGEE. The CDR3 extends over 15 amino acids. The CDR3 reads CASSTDRRGGNTIYF. CDR3 nucleotide sequence: TGTGCCAGCAGCACTGACAGAAGAGGAGGAAACACCATATATTTT.

The rearrangement uses TRBV3-1 (or the pseudogene TRBV3-2) and TRBJ1-1; possible D gene TRBD1, 6 bases. The germline V gene has CDR1 LGHDT and CDR2 YNNKEL (reference sequence). Trimming removed 1 base from V and 1 base from J, with 16 bases in between. This CDR3 has 17 residues. The DNA for the CDR3 is TGTGCCAGCAGCCAAGTTTCCCGGGGGGCTAAGAACACTGAAGCTTTCTTT. Protein product: CASSQVSRGAKNTEAFF.

The V call is TRBV11-3, the J call TRBJ2-4; TRBD1 agrees at 9 bases. V lost 4 bases and J lost 0; bases outside the gene matches: 4. Germline V gene sequence: CDR1 SGHNT, CDR2 YENEEA. CDR3 length equals 16 residues. The DNA of the CDR3 is TGTGCCAGCAGCTACTGGACAGGGGTAGCCAAAAACATTCAGTACTTC. Its translation is CASSYWTGVAKNIQYF.

The V gene is TRBV6-4, the J gene TRBJ1-2, with D unclear. Germline-derived CDR1 and CDR2 are MRHNA and SNTAGT. Trimming stripped 4 bases from V and 4 bases from J, with 10 bases between. There are 13 residues in the CDR3. CDR3 DNA: TGTGCCAGCAGTGGGGCCATGGGCTATGGCTACACCTTC. Translating it yields CASSGAMGYGYTF.

The chain links TRBV5-1 to TRBJ1-5; D is possibly TRBD1 (5 bases). Germline V gene data show CDR1 as SGHRS and CDR2 as YFSETQ. There are 19 residues in the CDR3. The V end lost 1 base, the J end lost 0 bases, and 20 bases lay between the germline ends. The CDR3 DNA sequence: TGCGCCAGCAGCTTGTGTTCGGTACGGGACTACTATAGCAATCAGCCCCAGCATTTT. This sequence encodes CASSLCSVRDYYSNQPQHF.

The chain recombines TRBV6-5 with TRBJ2-2; the D call may be TRBD1 or TRBD2 (5 bases each). Germline CDR1 is MNHEY and CDR2 is SVGAGI. This CDR3 spans 15 amino acids. Trimming cost V 2 bases and J 1 base, with 8 bases left between them. CDR3 coding DNA: TGTGCCAGCAGTTACGGGGGAGTGAACACCGGGGAGCTGTTTTTT. Translating it yields CASSYGGVNTGELFF.

The rearrangement links TRBV6-5 to TRBJ1-2; D is undetermined. CDR1 MNHEY and CDR2 SVGAGI come from the germline V gene. The CDR3 consists of 15 residues. Trimming took off 6 bases at V and 3 bases at J, with 17 bases between the two ends. CDR3 loop: CASRSTGQLYYGYTF. In DNA, the CDR3 is TGTGCCAGCAGATCTACCGGGCAGTTGTACTATGGCTACACCTTC.

The chain has TRBV30 and TRBJ2-1; no clear D gene. The V gene's germline CDR1 is GTSNPN and CDR2 SVGIG (reference sequence). V shed 4 bases and J shed 0 bases, with 16 bases lying between them. This CDR3 comprises 16 residues. In DNA, the CDR3 is TGTGCCTGGACCCCGCCACACCTAAGCTCCTACAATGAGCAGTTCTTC. Translation gives CAWTPPHLSSYNEQFF.

This clone appeared a single time. This chain links TRBV11-3 with TRBJ2-1; D is perhaps TRBD2 (5 bases). This CDR3 comprises 13 residues. V was shortened by 1 base and J by 8 bases, with 9 bases between the two germline ends. CDR1 is SGHNT, CDR2 YENEEA, per germline. The CDR3 is CASSLGELDEQFF. The CDR3 nucleotides read TGTGCCAGCAGCTTAGGGGAGTTGGATGAGCAGTTCTTC.

V and J are TRBV18 and TRBJ2-5; 10 bases line up with TRBD1. V trimming: 6 bases; J trimming: 5 bases; junction bases outside the gene matches: 9. Germline V gene lookup returns CDR1 KGHSH and CDR2 LQKENI. The CDR3 extends over 15 amino acids. The CDR3 is CASSRGTGERETQYF. In nucleotides, the CDR3 is TGTGCCAGCTCGCGGGGGACAGGGGAAAGGGAGACCCAGTACTTC.

DNA for the CDR3: TGTGCCAGCAGCACCCGGACAGGGGGCCAAGAGACCCAGTACTTC. Protein product: CASSTRTGGQETQYF. The V and J genes are TRBV7-9 and TRBJ2-5; 10 bases are a match to TRBD1. This CDR3 region has 15 residues. Germline-derived CDR1 and CDR2 are SEHNR and FQNEAQ (reference sequence). Trimming took 5 bases from V and 1 from J; bases not matched to a gene: 4.

V and J are TRBV6-2 or TRBV6-3 and TRBJ1-5; no clear D. The CDR3 contains 15 residues. Germline assignment: CDR1 MNHEY and CDR2 SVGEGT. Trimming left V 4 bases short and J 9 bases short, with 19 bases between. The chain's CDR3 is CASSFNGPIVWPQHF. Here the CDR3 DNA reads TGTGCCAGCAGTTTTAACGGCCCGATAGTGTGGCCCCAGCATTTT.